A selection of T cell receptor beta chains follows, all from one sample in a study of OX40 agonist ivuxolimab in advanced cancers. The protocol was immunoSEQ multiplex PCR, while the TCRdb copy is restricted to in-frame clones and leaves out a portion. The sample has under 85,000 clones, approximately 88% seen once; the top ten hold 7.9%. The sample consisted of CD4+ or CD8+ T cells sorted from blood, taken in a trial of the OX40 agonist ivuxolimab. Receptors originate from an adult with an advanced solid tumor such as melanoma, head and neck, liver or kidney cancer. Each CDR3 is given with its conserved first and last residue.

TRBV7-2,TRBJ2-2,CASSRNRPGATGELFF
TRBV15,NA,CATSRADRGVYEQYF
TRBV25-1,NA,CAGSYGTGGVGEQYF
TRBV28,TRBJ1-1,CASSPTLGTGGRAFF
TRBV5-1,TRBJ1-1,CASSHTGTGRNTEAFF
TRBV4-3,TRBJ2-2,CASSQAGQLNTGELFF
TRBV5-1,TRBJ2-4,CASSYRTGSAKNIQYF
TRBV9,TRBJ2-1,CASSVDMGAYNEQFF
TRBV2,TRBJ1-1,CASSEQGMNTEAFF
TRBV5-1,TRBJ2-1,CASSPLGLAGAPSYNEQFF
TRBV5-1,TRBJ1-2,CASSLGITGDYGYTF
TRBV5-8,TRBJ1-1,CASSLGGLRDTEAFF
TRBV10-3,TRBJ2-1,CAINPGLAGYNEQFF
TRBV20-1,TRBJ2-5,CSGRQGGTQYF
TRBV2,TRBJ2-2,CASSSGTWNTGELFF
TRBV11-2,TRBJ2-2,CASSFRRPRTGELFF
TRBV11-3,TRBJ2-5,CASSPDRGETQYF
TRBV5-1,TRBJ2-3,CASSSLGADTQYF
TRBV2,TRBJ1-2,CASSSINYGYTF
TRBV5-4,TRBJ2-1,CASSLRFGTSGGDEQFF
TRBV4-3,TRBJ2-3,CASSQMALSGGAGDTQYF
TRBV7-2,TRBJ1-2,CASSPQGIYGYTF
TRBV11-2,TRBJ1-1,CASSLGTEAFF
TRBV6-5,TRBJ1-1,CASRTGGTEAFF
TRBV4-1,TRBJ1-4,CASSQDRGHGEKLFF
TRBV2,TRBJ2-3,CASSEAGGTDTQYF
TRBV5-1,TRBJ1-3,CASSSGQGTDTIYF
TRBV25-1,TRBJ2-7,CASSAGTGLQYF
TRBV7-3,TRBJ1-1,CASSAKGQVMNTEAFF
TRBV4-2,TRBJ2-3,CASSQEPLAGGDTQYF
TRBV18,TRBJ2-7,CASSPTGTYEQYF
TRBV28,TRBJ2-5,CASSLRGQGAWETQYF
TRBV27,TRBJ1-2,CASSLYVGQGMRGYTF
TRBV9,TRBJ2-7,CASSQGLAGYEQYF
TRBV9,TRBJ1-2,CASSVVSGYGYTF
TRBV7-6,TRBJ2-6,CASSLSGGSSSGANVLTF
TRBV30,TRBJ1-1,CAWRSQGMGTEAFF
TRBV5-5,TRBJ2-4,CASWPSPGTGIQYF
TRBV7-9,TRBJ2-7,CASSPRGPEEQYF
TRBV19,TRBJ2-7,CASSRRGDYEQYF
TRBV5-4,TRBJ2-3,CASSLDQRTDTQYF
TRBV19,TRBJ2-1,CASSSTGSPYNEQFF
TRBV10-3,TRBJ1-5,CAIRRGQNQPQHF
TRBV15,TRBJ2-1,CATSALAGGLNEQFF
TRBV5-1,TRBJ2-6,CASIEPGANVLTF
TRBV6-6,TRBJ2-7,CAIGKLTENEQYF
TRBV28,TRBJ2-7,CASRRDKQYF